This entry lists 30 T cell receptor beta chains sequenced from one sample in a study of metastatic and nonmetastatic thyroid tumors (dated by TCRdb to between 2020 and 2021). Library construction relied on PCR. This sample was sequenced with an Illumina HiSeq 4000. The public sequencing data were trimmed at Q25 with fastp and processed into clonotypes with MiXCR by TCRdb, which kept only in-frame beta chains. Recorded for this sample are 9,000 to 13,000 clones; around 10% of them occurred a single time. 10% to 15% of the sample is in the top ten clones. Before undergoing thyroid surgery, none of the patients had been given any kind of treatment. The sample taken for sequencing was blood. These receptor sequences come from a female donor with papillary thyroid cancer or a benign thyroid nodule (not recorded which). Some clones in this sample may be carry-over from other donors' samples.

This clone was observed many times. The chain has TRBV11-2 and TRBJ1-1, with D perhaps matching TRBD1 (5 bases). The length of the CDR3 is 14 residues. Per germline, CDR1 SGHAT and CDR2 FQNNGV. V was shortened by 5 bases and J by 3 bases, with 13 bases between the two germline ends. Written as DNA, the CDR3 is TGTGCCAGCAGCCGGGGGGGAGGGGACACTGAAGCTTTCTTT. Translated: CASSRGGGDTEAFF.

Remarks on this clone: A much larger clone differs by one base, so this may be a read error. This rearrangement joins TRBV28 to TRBJ2-1; D may be TRBD2 (5 bases). The CDR3 covers 14 residues. Germline V gene lookup returns CDR1 MDHEN and CDR2 SYDVKM. V was trimmed by 6 bases and J by 12 bases, leaving 21 bases between them. The CDR3 protein is CASSSGMGWMTQFF. The CDR3 DNA follows: TGTGCCAGCAGCTCCGGGATGGGATGGATGACGCAGTTCTTC. Complete variable domain (other parts from reference TRBV28 and TRBJ2-1): DVKVTQSSRYLVKRTGEKVFLECVQDMDHENMFWYRQDPGLGLRLIYFSYDVKMKEKGDIPEGYSVSREKKERFSLILESASTNQTSMYLCASSSGMGWMTQFFGPGTRLTVL.

Ten or more counts support this clone. The chain carries TRBV5-1 and TRBJ2-1; tentative D call: TRBD1 (6 bases). The CDR3 sequence is 14 residues long. The germline V gene encodes CDR1 SGHRS and CDR2 YFSETQ. V shed 5 bases and J shed 3 bases, with 12 bases lying between them. The CDR3 sequence: CASREGGGYNEQFF. The CDR3 DNA reads as TGCGCCAGCAGGGAAGGGGGTGGCTACAATGAGCAGTTCTTC.

In this sample, this clone turned up many times. V and J are TRBV20-1 and TRBJ2-7, with 10 bases lining up with TRBD2. There are 14 residues in the CDR3. J gave up 0 bases and V 6 bases, and 5 bases lay outside the gene matches. Per germline, CDR1 DFQATT and CDR2 SNEGSKA (reference sequence). CDR3 DNA sequence: TGCAGTGCCCCTCCTAGCGGGGGCTCCTACGAGCAGTACTTC. It yields the protein CSAPPSGGSYEQYF.

A single count supports this clone. The junction and the germline gene differ at one end; a read error may be behind it. The chain carries TRBV5-4 and TRBJ2-7; 8 positions agree with TRBD1. The V gene's germline CDR1 is SGHNT and CDR2 YYREEE (reference sequence). The CDR3 is made up of 15 amino acids. The CDR3 sequence: CASSLAGGRCYEQYF. CDR3 nucleotides: TGTGCCAGCAGCTTAGCAGGGGGCCGGTGCTACGAGCAGTACTTT.

This clone is medium-sized (0.01 to 0.1%) by share. V is TRBV6-2 or TRBV6-3 and J is TRBJ2-3; 7 nucleotides match TRBD1. Per germline, CDR1 MNHEY and CDR2 SVGEGT. J lost 2 bases, V lost 0 bases, and 11 bases had no gene match. The CDR3 covers 18 residues. CDR3 amino acids: CASSYSMLETGYTDTQYF. In DNA, the CDR3 is TGTGCCAGCAGTTACTCGATGTTGGAGACAGGGTACACAGATACGCAGTATTTT.

This clone has a count of ten or more. V is TRBV6-1 and J is TRBJ2-1; 9 positions match TRBD2. Germline-derived CDR1 and CDR2 are MNHNS and SASEGT. Losses at the gene ends were 2 bases for V and 3 bases for J; bases not matched to a gene: 8. This CDR3 region has 17 residues. The CDR3 DNA reads as TGTGCCAGCAGTGAATCGGCGGGGGGGCCTGTCTACAATGAGCAGTTCTTC. The encoded protein is CASSESAGGPVYNEQFF.

This clone has at least ten counts. The chain has TRBV10-1 and TRBJ2-7; D not resolved. This CDR3 comprises 14 residues. Germline V gene sequence: CDR1 WNHNN, CDR2 SYGVQD (reference sequence). Between the trimmed V and J ends, which lost 6 bases and 5 bases, there was a span of 17 bases. Written as DNA, the CDR3 is TGCGCCAGCAGCCCTAACCCCGGAATCCACGAGCAGTACTTC. The encoded protein is CASSPNPGIHEQYF.

This clone occurred many times. The chain uses TRBV9 and TRBJ2-2; weak D call: TRBD1 (6 bases). V gave up 3 bases and J gave up 6 bases, with 9 bases separating them. The CDR3 totals 13 residues. The germline V gene encodes CDR1 SGDLS and CDR2 YYNGEE. The CDR3 nucleotides read TGTGCCAGCAGCGCAGGGGATCCCGGGGAGCTGTTTTTT. Amino acids: CASSAGDPGELFF.

This clone was recorded at least ten times. V gene TRBV7-6 combines with J gene TRBJ2-3; D uncertain. This CDR3 contains 13 residues. Per germline, CDR1 SGHVS and CDR2 FNYEAQ. V was trimmed by 7 bases and J by 0 bases, leaving 8 bases between them. The CDR3 nucleotides read TGTGCCAGCATGCTGGGAAGCACAGATACGCAGTATTTT. Translation: CASMLGSTDTQYF. The full variable domain, completed using reference TRBV7-6 and TRBJ2-3, is GAGVSQSPRYKVTKRGQDVALRCDPISGHVSLYWYRQALGQGPEFLTYFNYEAQQDKSGLPNDRFSAERPEGSISTLTIQRTEQRDSAMYRCASMLGSTDTQYFGPGTRLTVL.

The V gene is TRBV6-2 or TRBV6-3, the J gene TRBJ1-3; D is possibly TRBD1 (5 bases). This CDR3 has 16 residues. With 6 bases removed from V and 5 bases from J, the gap between germline ends came to 20 bases. CDR1 and CDR2 from the germline V gene are MNHEY and SVGEGT. In DNA, the CDR3 is TGTGCCAGCAGACAGACTCTATCAGGGTGGAGAAACACCATATATTTT. Residues: CASRQTLSGWRNTIYF.

This clone rates as medium-sized (0.01 to 0.1%). V is TRBV2 and J is TRBJ1-6, with D maybe TRBD1 (5 bases). CDR3 length equals 14 residues. V gave up 4 bases and J gave up 7 bases, with 11 bases separating them. Germline loops: CDR1 SNHLY, CDR2 FYNNEI. CDR3 loop: CASSGGRENSPLHF. The CDR3 DNA reads as TGTGCCAGCAGTGGAGGCAGGGAGAATTCACCCCTCCACTTT.

In this sample, this clone turned up many times. V gene TRBV5-1 combines with J gene TRBJ1-4; no clear D gene. The germline V and J ends were trimmed by 0 bases and 3 bases, with 9 bases remaining between them. The CDR3 runs 15 residues. Germline V gives CDR1 SGHRS, CDR2 YFSETQ. CDR3 protein: CASSLAAGPNEKLFF. In nucleotides, the CDR3 is TGCGCCAGCAGCTTGGCCGCGGGCCCTAATGAAAAACTGTTTTTT.

The table lists this clone with many counts. Written as DNA, the CDR3 is TGCAGTGCTAGAGTCGTAGGTGGACAGGGGTTCTCCTACGAGCAGTACTTC. It encodes CSARVVGGQGFSYEQYF. The chain uses TRBV20-1 and TRBJ2-7; 9 positions agree with TRBD1. The ends lost 1 base at V and 0 bases at J; junction bases unmatched: 10. CDR3 length: 17 residues. Germline lookup yields CDR1 DFQATT and CDR2 SNEGSKA (reference sequence).

This clone has just a few counts. The rearrangement uses TRBV2 and TRBJ2-7, with TRBD1 identical over 7 bases. CDR1 SNHLY and CDR2 FYNNEI come from the germline V gene. V lost 6 bases, J lost 3 bases, and 5 bases stayed unmatched. The CDR3 loop spans 13 amino acids. CDR3 sequence reads: CASSRDRYYEQYF. DNA of the CDR3: TGTGCCAGCAGCCGGGACAGATACTACGAGCAGTACTTC.

The rearrangement links TRBV11-1 to TRBJ2-7; D possibly corresponds to TRBD1 (5 bases). CDR3 length equals 17 residues. Germline V gene sequence: CDR1 SGHAT, CDR2 FQDESV (reference sequence). V lost 1 base and J 2 bases, leaving 18 bases between the germline ends. The CDR3 protein is CASSLGFRQCTPYEQYV. Here the CDR3 DNA reads TGTGCCAGCAGCTTAGGGTTTCGACAGTGTACTCCCTACGAGCAGTACGTC.

In its sample, this clone was seen many times. V is TRBV29-1 and J is TRBJ2-2, with TRBD2 identical over 7 bases. This CDR3 is built from 13 residues. Per the germline V gene, CDR1 is SQVTM and CDR2 is ANQGSEA. The ends lost 7 bases at V and 7 bases at J; junction bases unmatched: 9. This CDR3 reads CSAGGLEGGELFF. CDR3 coding DNA: TGCAGCGCGGGCGGACTAGAGGGCGGGGAGCTGTTTTTT.

By frequency in the sample, this clone is medium-sized. The chain combines TRBV6-1 with TRBJ1-6; 11 nucleotides match TRBD1. The CDR3 spans 14 residues. J lost 6 bases, V lost 6 bases, and 1 base had no gene match. CDR1 and CDR2 (germline): MNHNS, SASEGT. CDR3 in amino acids: CASSGQGANSPLHF. The CDR3 nucleotides read TGTGCCAGCAGCGGACAGGGGGCTAATTCACCCCTCCACTTT.

This clone has at least ten counts. The chain carries TRBV4-1 and TRBJ1-2; D is unclear. This CDR3 is 15 amino acids long. Germline CDR1 and CDR2: MGHRA and YSYEKL. The germline V and J ends were trimmed by 0 bases and 0 bases, with 8 bases remaining between them. The CDR3 spells CASSQEGSTNYGYTF. The CDR3 nucleotides are TGCGCCAGCAGCCAAGAAGGCAGTACTAACTATGGCTACACCTTC.

In its sample, this clone was seen many times. The rearrangement joins TRBV19 to TRBJ2-3; 8 nucleotides line up with TRBD2. This CDR3 is built from 16 residues. Looked up from germline, CDR1 is LNHDA and CDR2 is SQIVND (reference sequence). The V gene end was trimmed by 4 bases and the J gene end by 3 bases; junction bases not matched to a gene: 9. The CDR3 DNA is TGTGCCAGTAGTAATAGCGAGCGGGAGTCTACAGATACGCAGTATTTT. It codes for CASSNSERESTDTQYF.

This clone is judged medium-sized. The rearrangement links TRBV6-1 to TRBJ1-5; D is unclear. V lost 5 bases to trimming and J lost 0 bases, with 11 bases between them. Germline V lookup: CDR1 MNHNS, CDR2 SASEGT. The CDR3 is 15 residues long. The CDR3 nucleotides are TGTGCCAGCAGTCCACGCGGCTATAGCAATCAGCCCCAGCATTTT. This encodes CASSPRGYSNQPQHF.

In its sample, this clone was seen a few times. A read error may be the cause here, since a much bigger clone is one base away. J is TRBJ2-1 and V is TRBV2; no definite D call. The CDR3 covers 13 residues. Germline V gene sequence: CDR1 SNHLY, CDR2 FYNNEI. This CDR3 is CAGSGEVRDEQFF. The CDR3 DNA is TGTGCCGGCAGTGGAGAAGTTCGTGATGAGCAGTTCTTC. Looking up the rest from reference TRBV2 and TRBJ2-1 gives the full variable domain: EPEVTQTPSHQVTQMGQEVILRCVPISNHLYFYWYRQILGQKVEFLVSFYNNEISEKSEIFDDQFSVERPDGSNFTLKIRSTKLEDSAMYFCAGSGEVRDEQFFGPGTRLTVL.

The sample holds many counts of this clone. This rearrangement joins TRBV7-7 to TRBJ2-1; TRBD2 matches at 7 bases. The CDR3 totals 18 residues. The V segment lost 4 bases and the J segment 0 bases; nucleotides outside the gene matches: 12. CDR1 is SSHAT, CDR2 FNYEAQ, per germline (reference sequence). The CDR3 DNA is TGTGCCAGCAGCTCTCCTCCCGAGCGGGGCCTCTCCTACAATGAGCAGTTCTTC. It is translated as CASSSPPERGLSYNEQFF.

This clone is medium-sized in the sample. The gene calls are TRBV7-2 and TRBJ2-7; the D gene is possibly TRBD2 (7 bases). This CDR3 spans 18 amino acids. The germline V gene has CDR1 SGHTA and CDR2 FQGNSA. Trimming left V 2 bases short and J 1 base short, with 21 bases between. The CDR3 sequence is CASSLTGLAPSGSYEQYF. The CDR3 DNA follows: TGTGCCAGCAGCTTAACAGGGTTGGCGCCTAGCGGATCCTACGAGCAGTACTTC.

In this sample, this clone turned up many times. The J gene is TRBJ1-2, the V gene TRBV9; TRBD1 aligns across 8 bases. The V segment lost 0 bases and the J segment 7 bases; nucleotides outside the gene matches: 8. This CDR3 spans 15 amino acids. The V gene's germline CDR1 is SGDLS and CDR2 YYNGEE. In DNA, the CDR3 is TGTGCCAGCAGCGTAGGGTCAGGGGGCAGGAGTGGCTACACCTTC. Protein product: CASSVGSGGRSGYTF.

The chain recombines TRBV7-9 with TRBJ1-1, with D unclear. There are 14 residues in the CDR3. With 2 bases removed from V and 1 base from J, the gap between germline ends came to 8 bases. Germline V lookup: CDR1 SEHNR, CDR2 FQNEAQ (reference sequence). The CDR3, as DNA: TGTGCCAGCAGCTTACAAGAGGGGAACACTGAAGCTTTCTTT. Encoded protein: CASSLQEGNTEAFF.

This clone was observed many times. The gene calls are TRBV9 and TRBJ1-2, with TRBD1 matching 9 bases. Germline V gene lookup returns CDR1 SGDLS and CDR2 YYNGEE. The CDR3 consists of 14 residues. V was pared by 0 bases and J by 3 bases, with 0 bases of the junction left unmatched. The CDR3 sequence is CASSVGQGDYGYTF. Written as DNA, the CDR3 is TGTGCCAGCAGCGTAGGACAGGGGGACTATGGCTACACCTTC.

The table lists this clone with many counts. This rearrangement joins TRBV11-1 to TRBJ1-2; the D gene is possibly TRBD1 (6 bases). V was pared by 5 bases and J by 5 bases, with 21 bases between. The CDR3 length is 16 residues. Per germline, CDR1 SGHAT and CDR2 FQDESV (reference sequence). As DNA, the CDR3 is TGTGCCAGCAGCCGCCTGGAGGGACAAAACATTTATGGCTACACCTTC. This encodes CASSRLEGQNIYGYTF.

Ten or more counts support this clone. The chain has TRBV3-1 and TRBJ2-3, with 10 positions matching TRBD2. Trimming at V came to 4 bases and at J to 0 bases, leaving 4 bases not matched to a gene. Per germline, CDR1 LGHDT and CDR2 YNNKEL (reference sequence). CDR3 length: 16 amino acids. CDR3 DNA: TGTGCCAGCAGCCCTAGCGGGAGCGTTAGCACAGATACGCAGTATTTT. This sequence encodes CASSPSGSVSTDTQYF.

Of note for this clone: A much larger clone differs by one base, so this may be a read error. Other DNA sequences in this sample translate to the same CDR3. The J gene is TRBJ2-1, the V gene TRBV7-9, with D possibly TRBD1 on 7 matching bases. The CDR3 loop spans 14 amino acids. Germline V lookup: CDR1 SEHNR, CDR2 FQNEAQ (reference sequence). This CDR3 reads CASGPDREVNEQFF. CDR3 coding DNA: TGTGCTAGCGGCCCTGACAGGGAAGTGAATGAGCAGTTCTTC.